The clone carrying this TCR beta chain occurred once. This entry belongs to a study of T cell changes during pregnancy in multiple sclerosis. Using immunoSEQ multiplex PCR, the repertoire was profiled, and TCRdb retains in-frame clones only, with some absent. This table holds around 79,000 clones, around nine tenths found once. The CDR3 loop spans 15 amino acids. V shed 3 bases and J 8 bases; nucleotides not matched to a gene: 12. From germline, CDR1 is GTSNPN and CDR2 SVGIG (reference sequence). The sequence was obtained from a female donor with multiple sclerosis, enrolled in a pregnancy study. Sequenced material: CD4+ T cells from peripheral blood mononuclear cells, taken in the second trimester of pregnancy. This chain uses TRBV30 with TRBJ2-1; 8 bases fit TRBD1. Here the CDR3 DNA reads TGTGCCTGGAGCTCCGGGACAGGCTATACCTATGAGCAGTTCTTC. Its protein product is CAWSSGTGYTYEQFF.